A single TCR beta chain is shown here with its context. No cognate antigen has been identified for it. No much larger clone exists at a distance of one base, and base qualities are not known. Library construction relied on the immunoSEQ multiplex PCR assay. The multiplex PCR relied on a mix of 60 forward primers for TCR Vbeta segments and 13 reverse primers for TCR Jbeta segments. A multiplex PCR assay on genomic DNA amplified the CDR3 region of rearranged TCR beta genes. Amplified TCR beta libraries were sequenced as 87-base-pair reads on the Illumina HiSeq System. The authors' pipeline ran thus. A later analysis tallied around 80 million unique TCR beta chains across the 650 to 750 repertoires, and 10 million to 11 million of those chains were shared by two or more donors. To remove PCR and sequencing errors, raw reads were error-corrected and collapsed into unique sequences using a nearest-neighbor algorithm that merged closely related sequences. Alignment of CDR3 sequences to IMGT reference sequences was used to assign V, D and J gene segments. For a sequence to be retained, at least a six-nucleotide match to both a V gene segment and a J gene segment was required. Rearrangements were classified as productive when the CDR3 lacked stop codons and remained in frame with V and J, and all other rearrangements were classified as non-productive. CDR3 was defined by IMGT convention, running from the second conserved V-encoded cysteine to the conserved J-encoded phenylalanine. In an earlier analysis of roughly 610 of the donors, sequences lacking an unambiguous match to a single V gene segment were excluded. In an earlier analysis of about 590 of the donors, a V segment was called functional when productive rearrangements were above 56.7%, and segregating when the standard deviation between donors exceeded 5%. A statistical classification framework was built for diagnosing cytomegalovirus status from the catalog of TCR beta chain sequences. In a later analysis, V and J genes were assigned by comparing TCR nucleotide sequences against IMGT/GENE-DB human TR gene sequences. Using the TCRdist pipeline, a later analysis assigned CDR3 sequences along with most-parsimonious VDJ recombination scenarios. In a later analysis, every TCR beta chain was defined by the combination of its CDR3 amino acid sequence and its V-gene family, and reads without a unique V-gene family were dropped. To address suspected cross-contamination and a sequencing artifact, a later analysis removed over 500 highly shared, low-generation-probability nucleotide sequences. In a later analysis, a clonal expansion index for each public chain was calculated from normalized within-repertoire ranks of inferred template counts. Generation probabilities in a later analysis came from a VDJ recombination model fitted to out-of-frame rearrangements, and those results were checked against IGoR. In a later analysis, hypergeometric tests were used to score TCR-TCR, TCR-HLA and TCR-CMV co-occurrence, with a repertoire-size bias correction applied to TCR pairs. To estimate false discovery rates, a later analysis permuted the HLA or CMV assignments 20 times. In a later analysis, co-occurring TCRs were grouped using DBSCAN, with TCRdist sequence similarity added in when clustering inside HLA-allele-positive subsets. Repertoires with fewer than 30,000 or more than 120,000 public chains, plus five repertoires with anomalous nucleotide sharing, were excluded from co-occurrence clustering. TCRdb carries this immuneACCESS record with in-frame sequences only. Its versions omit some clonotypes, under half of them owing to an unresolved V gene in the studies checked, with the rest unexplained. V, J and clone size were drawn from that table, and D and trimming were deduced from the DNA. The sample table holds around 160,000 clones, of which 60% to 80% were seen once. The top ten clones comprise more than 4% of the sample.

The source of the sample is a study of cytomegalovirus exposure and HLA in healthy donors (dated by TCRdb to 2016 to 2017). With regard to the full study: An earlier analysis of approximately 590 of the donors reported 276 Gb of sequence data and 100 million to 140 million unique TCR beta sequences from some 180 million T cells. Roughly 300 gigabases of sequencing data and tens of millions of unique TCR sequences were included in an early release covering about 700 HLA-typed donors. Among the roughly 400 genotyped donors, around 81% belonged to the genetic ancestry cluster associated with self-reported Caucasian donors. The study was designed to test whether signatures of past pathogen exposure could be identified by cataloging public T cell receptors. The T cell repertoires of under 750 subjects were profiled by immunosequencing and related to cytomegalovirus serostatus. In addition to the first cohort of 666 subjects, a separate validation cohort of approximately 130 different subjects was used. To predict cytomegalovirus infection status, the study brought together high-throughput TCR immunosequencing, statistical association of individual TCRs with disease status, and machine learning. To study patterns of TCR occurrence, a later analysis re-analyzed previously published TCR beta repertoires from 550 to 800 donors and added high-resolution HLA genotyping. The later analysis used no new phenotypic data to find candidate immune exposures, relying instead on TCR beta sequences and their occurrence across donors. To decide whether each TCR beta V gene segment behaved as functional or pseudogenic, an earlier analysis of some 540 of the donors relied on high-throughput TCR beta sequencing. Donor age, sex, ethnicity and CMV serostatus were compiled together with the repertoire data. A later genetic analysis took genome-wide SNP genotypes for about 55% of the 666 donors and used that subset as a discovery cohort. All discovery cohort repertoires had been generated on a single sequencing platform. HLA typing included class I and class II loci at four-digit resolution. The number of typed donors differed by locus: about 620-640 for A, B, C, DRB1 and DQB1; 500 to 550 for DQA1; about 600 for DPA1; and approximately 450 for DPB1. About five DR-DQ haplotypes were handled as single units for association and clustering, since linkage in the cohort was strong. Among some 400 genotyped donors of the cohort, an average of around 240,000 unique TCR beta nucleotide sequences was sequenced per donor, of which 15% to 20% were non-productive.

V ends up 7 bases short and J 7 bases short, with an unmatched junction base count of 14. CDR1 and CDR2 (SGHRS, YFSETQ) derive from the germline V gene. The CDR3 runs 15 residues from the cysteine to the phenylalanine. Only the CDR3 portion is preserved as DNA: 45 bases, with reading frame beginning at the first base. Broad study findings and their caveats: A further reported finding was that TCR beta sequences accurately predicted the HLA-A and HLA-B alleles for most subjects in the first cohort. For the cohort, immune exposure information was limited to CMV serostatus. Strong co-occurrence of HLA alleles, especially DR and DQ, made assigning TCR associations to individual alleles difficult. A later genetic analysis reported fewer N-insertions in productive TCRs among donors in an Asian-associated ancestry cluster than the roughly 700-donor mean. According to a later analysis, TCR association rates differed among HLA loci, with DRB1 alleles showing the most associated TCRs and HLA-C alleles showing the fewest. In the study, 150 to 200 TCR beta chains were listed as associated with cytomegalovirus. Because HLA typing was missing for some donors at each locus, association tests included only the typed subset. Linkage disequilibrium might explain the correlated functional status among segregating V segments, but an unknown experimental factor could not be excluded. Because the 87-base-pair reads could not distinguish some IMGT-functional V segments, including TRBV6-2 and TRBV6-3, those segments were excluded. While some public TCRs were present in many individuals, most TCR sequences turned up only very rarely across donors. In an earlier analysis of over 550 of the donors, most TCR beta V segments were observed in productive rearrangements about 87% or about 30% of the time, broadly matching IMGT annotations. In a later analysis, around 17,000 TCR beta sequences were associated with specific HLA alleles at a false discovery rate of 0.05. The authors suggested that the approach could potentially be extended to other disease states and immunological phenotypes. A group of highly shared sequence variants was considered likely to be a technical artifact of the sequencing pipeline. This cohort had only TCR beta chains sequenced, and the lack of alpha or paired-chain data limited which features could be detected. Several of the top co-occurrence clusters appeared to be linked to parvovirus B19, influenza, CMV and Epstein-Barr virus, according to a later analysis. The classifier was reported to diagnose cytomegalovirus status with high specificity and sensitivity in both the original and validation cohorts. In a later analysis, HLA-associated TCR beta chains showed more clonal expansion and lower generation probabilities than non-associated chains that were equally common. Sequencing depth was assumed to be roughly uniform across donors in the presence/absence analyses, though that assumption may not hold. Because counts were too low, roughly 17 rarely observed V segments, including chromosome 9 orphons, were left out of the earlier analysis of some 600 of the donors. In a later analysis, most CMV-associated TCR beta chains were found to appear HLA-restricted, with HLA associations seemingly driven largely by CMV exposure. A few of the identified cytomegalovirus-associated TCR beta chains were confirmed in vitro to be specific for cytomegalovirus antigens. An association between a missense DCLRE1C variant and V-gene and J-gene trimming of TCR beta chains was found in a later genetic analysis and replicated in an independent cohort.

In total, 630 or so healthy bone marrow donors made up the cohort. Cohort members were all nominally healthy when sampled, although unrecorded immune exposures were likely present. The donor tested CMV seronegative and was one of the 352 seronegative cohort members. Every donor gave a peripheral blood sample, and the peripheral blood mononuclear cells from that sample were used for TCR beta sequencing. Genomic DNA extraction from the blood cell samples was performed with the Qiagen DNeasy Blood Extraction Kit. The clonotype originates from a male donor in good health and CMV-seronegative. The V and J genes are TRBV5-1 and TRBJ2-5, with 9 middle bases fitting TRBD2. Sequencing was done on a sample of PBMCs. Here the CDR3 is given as CASLLVAGGPGTQYF. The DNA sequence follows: TGCGCCAGCCTACTCGTGGCGGGAGGGCCTGGGACCCAGTACTTC.